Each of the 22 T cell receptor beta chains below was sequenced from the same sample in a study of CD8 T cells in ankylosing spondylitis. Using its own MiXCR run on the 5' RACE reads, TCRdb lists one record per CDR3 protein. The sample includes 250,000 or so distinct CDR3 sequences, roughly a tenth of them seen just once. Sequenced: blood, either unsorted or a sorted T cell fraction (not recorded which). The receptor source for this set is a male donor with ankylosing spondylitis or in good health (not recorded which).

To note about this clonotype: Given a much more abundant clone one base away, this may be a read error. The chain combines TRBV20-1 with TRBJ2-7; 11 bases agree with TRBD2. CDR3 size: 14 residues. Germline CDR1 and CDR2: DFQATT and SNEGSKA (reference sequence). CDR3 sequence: CSARATSGKGEQCF. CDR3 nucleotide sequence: TGCAGTGCTAGAGCGACTAGCGGGAAAGGCGAGCAGTGCTTC.

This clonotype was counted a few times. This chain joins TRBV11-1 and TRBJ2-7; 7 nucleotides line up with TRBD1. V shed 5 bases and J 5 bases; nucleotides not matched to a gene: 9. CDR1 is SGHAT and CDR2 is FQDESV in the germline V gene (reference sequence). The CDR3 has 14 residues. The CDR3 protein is CASSVRDSLHEQYF. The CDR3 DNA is TGTGCCAGCAGCGTCCGGGACAGTCTACACGAGCAGTACTTC.

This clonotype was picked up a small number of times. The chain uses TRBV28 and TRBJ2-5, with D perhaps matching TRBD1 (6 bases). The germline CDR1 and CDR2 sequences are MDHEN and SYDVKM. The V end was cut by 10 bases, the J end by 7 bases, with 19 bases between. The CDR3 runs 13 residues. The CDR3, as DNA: TGTGCCACCAGGGGTTGGGACAAGAGGACCCAGTACTTC. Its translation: CATRGWDKRTQYF.

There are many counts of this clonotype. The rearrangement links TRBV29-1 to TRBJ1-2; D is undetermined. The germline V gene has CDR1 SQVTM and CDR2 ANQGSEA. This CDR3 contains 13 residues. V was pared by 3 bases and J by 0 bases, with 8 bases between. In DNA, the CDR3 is TGCAGCGTTGAGGACGGCTCTAACTATGGCTACACCTTC. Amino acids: CSVEDGSNYGYTF.

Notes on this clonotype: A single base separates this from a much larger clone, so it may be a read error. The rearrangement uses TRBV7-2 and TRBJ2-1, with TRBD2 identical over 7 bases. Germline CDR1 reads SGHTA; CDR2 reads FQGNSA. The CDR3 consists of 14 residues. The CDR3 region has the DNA TGTGCCAGCAGCACGGCTAGCGGACCCAATGAGCAGATCTTC. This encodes CASSTASGPNEQIF. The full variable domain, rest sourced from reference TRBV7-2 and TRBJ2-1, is GAGVSQSPSNKVTEKGKDVELRCDPISGHTALYWYRQSLGQGLEFLIYFQGNSAPDKSGLPSDRFSAERTGGSVSTLTIQRTQQEDSAVYLCASSTASGPNEQIFGPGTRLTVL.

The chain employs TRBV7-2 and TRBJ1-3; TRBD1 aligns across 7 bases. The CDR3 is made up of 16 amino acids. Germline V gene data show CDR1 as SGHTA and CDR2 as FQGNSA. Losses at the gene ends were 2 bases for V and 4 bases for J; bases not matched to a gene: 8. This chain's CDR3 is CASSLIGGLGGNTIYF. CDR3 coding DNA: TGTGCCAGCAGCTTAATAGGGGGCTTAGGAGGAAACACCATATATTTT. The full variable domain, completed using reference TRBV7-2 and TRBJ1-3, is GAGVSQSPSNKVTEKGKDVELRCDPISGHTALYWYRQSLGQGLEFLIYFQGNSAPDKSGLPSDRFSAERTGGSVSTLTIQRTQQEDSAVYLCASSLIGGLGGNTIYFGEGSWLTVV.

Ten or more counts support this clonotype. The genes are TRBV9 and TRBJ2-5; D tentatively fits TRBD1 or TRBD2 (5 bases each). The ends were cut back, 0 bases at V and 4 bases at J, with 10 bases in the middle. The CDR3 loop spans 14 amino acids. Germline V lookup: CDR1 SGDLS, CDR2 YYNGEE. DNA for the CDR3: TGTGCCAGCAGCGTAGGTTGGGACGGAGAGACCCAGTACTTC. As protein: CASSVGWDGETQYF.

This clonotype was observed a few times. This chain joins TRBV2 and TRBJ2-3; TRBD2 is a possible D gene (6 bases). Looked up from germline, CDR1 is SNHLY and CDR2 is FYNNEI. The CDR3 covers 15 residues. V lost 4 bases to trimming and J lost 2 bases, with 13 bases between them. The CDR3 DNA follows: TGTGCCAGCAGTGTGACTAGTACTAACACAGATACGCAGTATTTT. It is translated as CASSVTSTNTDTQYF.

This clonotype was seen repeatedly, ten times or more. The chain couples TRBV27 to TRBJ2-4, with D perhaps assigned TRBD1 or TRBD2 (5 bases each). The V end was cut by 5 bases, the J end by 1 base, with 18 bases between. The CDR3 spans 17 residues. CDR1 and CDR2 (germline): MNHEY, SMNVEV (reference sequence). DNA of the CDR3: TGTGCCAGCAGTCCCCGCGGCGACTGGGGGGCCAAAAACATTCAGTACTTC. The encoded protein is CASSPRGDWGAKNIQYF.

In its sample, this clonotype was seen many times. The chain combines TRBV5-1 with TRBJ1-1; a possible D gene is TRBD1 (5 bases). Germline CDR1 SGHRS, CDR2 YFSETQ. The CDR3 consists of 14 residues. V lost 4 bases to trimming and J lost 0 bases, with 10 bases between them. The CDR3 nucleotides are TGCGCCAGCAGCGGGGGACGGATGAACACTGAAGCTTTCTTT. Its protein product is CASSGGRMNTEAFF.

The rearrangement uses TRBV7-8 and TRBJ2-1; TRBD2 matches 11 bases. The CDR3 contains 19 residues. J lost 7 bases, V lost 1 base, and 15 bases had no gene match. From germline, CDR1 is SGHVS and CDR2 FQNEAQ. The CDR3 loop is CASSLVLPSGRSVRNEQFF. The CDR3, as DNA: TGTGCCAGCAGCTTAGTTCTACCTAGCGGGAGGTCTGTTCGAAATGAGCAGTTCTTC.

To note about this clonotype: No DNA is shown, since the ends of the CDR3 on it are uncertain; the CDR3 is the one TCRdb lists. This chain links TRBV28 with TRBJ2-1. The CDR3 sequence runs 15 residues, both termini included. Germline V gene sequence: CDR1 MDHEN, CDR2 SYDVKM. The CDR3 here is CASSSSVVLYNEQFF.

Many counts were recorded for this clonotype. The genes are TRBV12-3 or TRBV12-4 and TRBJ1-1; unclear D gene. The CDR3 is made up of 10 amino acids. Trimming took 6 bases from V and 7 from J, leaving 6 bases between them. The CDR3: CASSRSEAFF. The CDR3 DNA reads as TGTGCCAGCAGCCGGAGTGAAGCTTTCTTT.

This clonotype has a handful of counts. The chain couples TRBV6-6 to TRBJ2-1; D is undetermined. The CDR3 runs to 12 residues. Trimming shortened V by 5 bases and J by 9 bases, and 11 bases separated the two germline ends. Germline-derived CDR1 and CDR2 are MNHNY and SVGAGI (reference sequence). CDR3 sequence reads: CASSPGSPEQFF. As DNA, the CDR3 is TGTGCCAGCAGTCCAGGAAGTCCTGAGCAGTTCTTC.

The CDR3 DNA reads TGTGCCAGCAGTCCTACGGACAGCACAGATACGCAGTATTTT. Protein: CASSPTDSTDTQYF. The gene calls are TRBV6-2 or TRBV6-3 and TRBJ2-3; D uncertain. V was trimmed by 5 bases and J by 0 bases, leaving 9 bases between them. Germline loops: CDR1 MNHEY, CDR2 SVGEGT. The CDR3 has 14 amino acids.

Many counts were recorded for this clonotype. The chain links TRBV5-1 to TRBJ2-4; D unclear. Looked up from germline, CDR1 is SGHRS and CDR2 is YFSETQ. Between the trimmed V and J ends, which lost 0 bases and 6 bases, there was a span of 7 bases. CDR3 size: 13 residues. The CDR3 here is CASSLGDINIQYF. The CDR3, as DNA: TGCGCCAGCAGCTTGGGGGATATAAACATTCAGTACTTC.

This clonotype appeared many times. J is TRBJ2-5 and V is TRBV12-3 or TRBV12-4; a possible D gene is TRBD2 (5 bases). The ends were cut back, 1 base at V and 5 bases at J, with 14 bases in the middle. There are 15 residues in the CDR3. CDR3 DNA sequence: TGTGCCAGCAGTTTAGAAGCGGCAGGCTCTGAGACCCAGTACTTC. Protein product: CASSLEAAGSETQYF.

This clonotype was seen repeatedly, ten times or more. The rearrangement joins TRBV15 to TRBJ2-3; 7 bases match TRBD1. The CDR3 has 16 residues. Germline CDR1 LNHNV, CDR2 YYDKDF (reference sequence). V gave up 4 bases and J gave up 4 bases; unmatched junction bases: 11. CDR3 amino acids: CATSTYDRDGSDTQYF. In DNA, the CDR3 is TGTGCCACCAGCACCTACGACAGGGATGGGTCAGATACGCAGTATTTT.

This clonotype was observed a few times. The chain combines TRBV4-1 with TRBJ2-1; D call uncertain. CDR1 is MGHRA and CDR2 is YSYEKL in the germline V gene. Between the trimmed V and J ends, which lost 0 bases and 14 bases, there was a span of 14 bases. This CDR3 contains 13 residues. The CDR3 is CASSQDEQSVEFF. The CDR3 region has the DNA TGCGCCAGCAGCCAAGATGAGCAGTCCGTCGAGTTCTTC.

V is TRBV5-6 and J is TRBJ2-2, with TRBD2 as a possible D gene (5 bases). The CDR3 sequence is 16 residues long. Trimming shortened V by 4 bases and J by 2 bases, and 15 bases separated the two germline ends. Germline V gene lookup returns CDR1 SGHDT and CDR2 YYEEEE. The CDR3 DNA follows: TGTGCCAGCAGCCCCACGCAGCGGTTAAACACCGGGGAGCTGTTTTTT. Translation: CASSPTQRLNTGELFF.

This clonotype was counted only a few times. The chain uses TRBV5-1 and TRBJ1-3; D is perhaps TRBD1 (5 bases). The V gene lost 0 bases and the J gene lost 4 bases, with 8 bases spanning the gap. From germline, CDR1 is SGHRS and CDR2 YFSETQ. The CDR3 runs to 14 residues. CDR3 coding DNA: TGCGCCAGCAGCTTGGCAGGGCTCGGAAACACCATATATTTT. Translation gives CASSLAGLGNTIYF.

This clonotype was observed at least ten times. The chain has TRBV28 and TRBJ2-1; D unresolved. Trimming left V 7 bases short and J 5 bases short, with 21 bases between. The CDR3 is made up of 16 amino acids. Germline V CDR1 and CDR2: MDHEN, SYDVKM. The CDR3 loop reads CASKDGTSFMDNEQFF. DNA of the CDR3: TGTGCCAGCAAGGACGGAACCTCTTTTATGGACAATGAGCAGTTCTTC.